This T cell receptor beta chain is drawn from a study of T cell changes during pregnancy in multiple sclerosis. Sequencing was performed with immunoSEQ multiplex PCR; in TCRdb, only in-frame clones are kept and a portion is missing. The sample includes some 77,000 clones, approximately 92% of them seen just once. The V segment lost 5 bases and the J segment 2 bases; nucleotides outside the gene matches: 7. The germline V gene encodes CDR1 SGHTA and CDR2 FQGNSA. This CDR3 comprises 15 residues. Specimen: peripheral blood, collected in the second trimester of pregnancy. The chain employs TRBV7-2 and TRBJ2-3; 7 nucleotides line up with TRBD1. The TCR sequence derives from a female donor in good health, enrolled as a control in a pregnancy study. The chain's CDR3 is CASSQRDSYTDTQYF. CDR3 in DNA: TGTGCCAGCAGCCAACGGGACAGTTACACAGATACGCAGTATTTT.